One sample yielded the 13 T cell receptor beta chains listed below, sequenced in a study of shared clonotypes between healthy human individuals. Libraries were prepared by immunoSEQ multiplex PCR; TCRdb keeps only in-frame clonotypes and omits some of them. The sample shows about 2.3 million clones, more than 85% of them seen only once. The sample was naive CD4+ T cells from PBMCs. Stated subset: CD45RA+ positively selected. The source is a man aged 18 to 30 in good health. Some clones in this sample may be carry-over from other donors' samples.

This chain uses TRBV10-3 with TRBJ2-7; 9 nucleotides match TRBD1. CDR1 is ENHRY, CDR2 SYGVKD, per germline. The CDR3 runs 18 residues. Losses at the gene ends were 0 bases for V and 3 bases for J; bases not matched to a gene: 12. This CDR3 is CAISESVLRTGEYYEQYF. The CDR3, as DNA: TGTGCCATCAGTGAGTCAGTCTTGAGGACAGGGGAATACTACGAGCAGTACTTC.

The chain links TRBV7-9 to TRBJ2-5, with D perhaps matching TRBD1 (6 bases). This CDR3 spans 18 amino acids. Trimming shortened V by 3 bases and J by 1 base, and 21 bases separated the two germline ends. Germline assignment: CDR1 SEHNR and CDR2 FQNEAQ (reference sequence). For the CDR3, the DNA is TGTGCCAGCAGCTTTTCTGCCCGACGACAGGACCCCCAAGAGACCCAGTACTTC. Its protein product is CASSFSARRQDPQETQYF.

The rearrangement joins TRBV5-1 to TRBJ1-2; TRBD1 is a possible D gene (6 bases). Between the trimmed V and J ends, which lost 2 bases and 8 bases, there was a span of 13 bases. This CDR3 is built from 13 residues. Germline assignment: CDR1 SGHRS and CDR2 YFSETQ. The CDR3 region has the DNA TGCGCCAGCAGCTTCCTGGGGCAGGGGGGCTACACCTTC. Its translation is CASSFLGQGGYTF.

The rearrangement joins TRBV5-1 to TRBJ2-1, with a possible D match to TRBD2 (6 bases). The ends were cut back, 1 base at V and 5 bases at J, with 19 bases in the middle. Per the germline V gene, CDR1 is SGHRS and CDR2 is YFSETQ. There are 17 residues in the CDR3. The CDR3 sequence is CASSLPHSGPSDNEQFF. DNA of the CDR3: TGCGCCAGCAGCTTGCCACACTCCGGGCCTAGCGACAATGAGCAGTTCTTC.

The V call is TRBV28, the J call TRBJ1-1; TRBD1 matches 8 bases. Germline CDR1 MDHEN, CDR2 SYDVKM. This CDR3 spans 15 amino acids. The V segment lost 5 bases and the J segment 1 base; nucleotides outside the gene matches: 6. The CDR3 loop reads CASSPRTGSNTEAFF. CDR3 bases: TGTGCCAGCAGTCCGCGGACAGGGTCGAACACTGAAGCTTTCTTT.

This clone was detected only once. As DNA, the CDR3 is TGTGCCAGCAGAGCATACGGACCGCGATACGAGCAGTACTTC. This encodes CASRAYGPRYEQYF. J is TRBJ2-7 and V is TRBV6-5, with unresolved D. CDR1 is MNHEY, CDR2 SVGAGI, per germline. V gave up 6 bases and J gave up 4 bases, with 16 bases separating them. CDR3 length: 14 amino acids.

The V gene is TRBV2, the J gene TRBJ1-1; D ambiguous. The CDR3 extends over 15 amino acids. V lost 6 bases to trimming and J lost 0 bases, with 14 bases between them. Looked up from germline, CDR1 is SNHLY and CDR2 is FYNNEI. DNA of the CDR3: TGTGCCAGCAGCCAAGAATTAAGTATGAACACTGAAGCTTTCTTT. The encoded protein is CASSQELSMNTEAFF. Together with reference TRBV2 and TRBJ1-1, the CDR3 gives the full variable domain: EPEVTQTPSHQVTQMGQEVILRCVPISNHLYFYWYRQILGQKVEFLVSFYNNEISEKSEIFDDQFSVERPDGSNFTLKIRSTKLEDSAMYFCASSQELSMNTEAFFGQGTRLTVV.

This CDR3 reads CASSQDWNRLHGTDTQYF. CDR3 nucleotide sequence: TGTGCCAGCAGCCAAGATTGGAACAGGCTACACGGCACAGATACGCAGTATTTT. This chain joins TRBV14 and TRBJ2-3, with TRBD1 as a possible D gene (5 bases). V shed 0 bases and J shed 1 base, with 17 bases lying between them. This CDR3 has 18 residues. Germline CDR1 SGHDN, CDR2 FVKESK. Full variable domain (remainder filled in from reference TRBV14 and TRBJ2-3): EAGVTQFPSHSVIEKGQTVTLRCDPISGHDNLYWYRRVMGKEIKFLLHFVKESKQDESGMPNNRFLAERTGGTYSTLKVQPAELEDSGVYFCASSQDWNRLHGTDTQYFGPGTRLTVL.

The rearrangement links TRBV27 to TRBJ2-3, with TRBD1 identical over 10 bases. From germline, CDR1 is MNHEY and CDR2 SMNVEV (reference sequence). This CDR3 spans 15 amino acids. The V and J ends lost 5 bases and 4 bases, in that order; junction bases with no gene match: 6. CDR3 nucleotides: TGTGCCAGCAGTCGGACAGGGGGTCGCCCAGATACGCAGTATTTT. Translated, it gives CASSRTGGRPDTQYF.

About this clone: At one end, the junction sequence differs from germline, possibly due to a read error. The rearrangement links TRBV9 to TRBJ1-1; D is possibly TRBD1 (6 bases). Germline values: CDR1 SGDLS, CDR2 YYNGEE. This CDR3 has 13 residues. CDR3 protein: CASSVGQVSEAFF. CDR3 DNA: TGTGCCAGCAGCGTAGGACAGGTGTCTGAGGCTTTCTTT.

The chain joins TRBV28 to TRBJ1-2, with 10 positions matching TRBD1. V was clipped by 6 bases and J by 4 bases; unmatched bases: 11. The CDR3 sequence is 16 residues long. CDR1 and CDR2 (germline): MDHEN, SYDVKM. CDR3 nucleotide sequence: TGTGCCAGCAGAGGGGACAGGGGCGGAAAAATCTATGGCTACACCTTC. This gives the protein CASRGDRGGKIYGYTF.

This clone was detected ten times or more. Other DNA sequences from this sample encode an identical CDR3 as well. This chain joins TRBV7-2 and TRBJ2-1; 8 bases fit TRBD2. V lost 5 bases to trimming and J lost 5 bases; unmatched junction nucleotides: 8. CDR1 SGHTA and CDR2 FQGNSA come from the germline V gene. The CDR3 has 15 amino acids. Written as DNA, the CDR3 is TGTGCCAGCAGCCTGGGGCTAGCGGGCAACAATGAGCAGTTCTTC. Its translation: CASSLGLAGNNEQFF.

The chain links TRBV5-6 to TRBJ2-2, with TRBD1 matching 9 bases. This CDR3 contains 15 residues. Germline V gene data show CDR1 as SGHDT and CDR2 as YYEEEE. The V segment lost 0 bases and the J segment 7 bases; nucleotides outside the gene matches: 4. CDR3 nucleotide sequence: TGTGCCAGCAGCTTGGGGGACAGGGATCACGGGGAGCTGTTTTTT. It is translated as CASSLGDRDHGELFF.